These T cell receptor beta chains were read from a single sample in a study of blood T cell repertoires in COVID-19. Produced via immunoSEQ multiplex PCR; TCRdb's table is partial and in-frame only. This sample has roughly 250,000 clones, with about 88% found just once. Sequences were obtained from peripheral blood. The receptors here all came from a man aged 40-55 years with acute or convalescent COVID-19. CDR3s include the opening cysteine and the closing phenylalanine or tryptophan. D genes are given only for firm matches. Expanded clones are given a class, and other clones once, few, many or no size at all.

>17|TRBV27|NA|TRBJ2-1|TRBD2
TGTGCCAGCAGTTTCCGCGGGACTAGCGGTTCCTACAATGAGCAGTTCTTC
CASSFRGTSGSYNEQFF
>17|TRBV7-6|NA|TRBJ1-1|NA
TGTGCCAGCAGCTTAGTAGCGGGAGGGACAATGAACACTGAAGCTTTCTTT
CASSLVAGGTMNTEAFF
>15|TRBV7-9|NA|TRBJ1-1|NA
TGTGCCAGCAGCTTTCCGACTCCCCGGGAGGCTGAAGCTTTCTTT
CASSFPTPREAEAFF
>16|TRBV2|NA|TRBJ2-3|TRBD1
TGTGCCAGCAGTGAGGGTTGGGACAGGGAGGCAGATACGCAGTATTTT
CASSEGWDREADTQYF
>15|TRBV5-1|NA|TRBJ1-1|NA
TGCGCCAGCAGCTTGTTATCGACTTCTAACACTGAAGCTTTCTTT
CASSLLSTSNTEAFF
>16|TRBV18|NA|TRBJ2-3|TRBD2
TGTGCCAGCTCACCGGGACTAGCGGACCGCACAGATACGCAGTATTTT
CASSPGLADRTDTQYF
>13|TRBV10-3|NA|TRBJ2-1|NA
TGTGCCATCAGTACAGCGACAGGAATTGAGCAGTTCTTC
CAISTATGIEQFF
>15|TRBV9|NA|TRBJ1-2|TRBD1
TGTGCCAGCAGCGTGGAGGCAGGGGGTCCCTATGGCTACACCTTC
CASSVEAGGPYGYTF
>13|TRBV6-2/TRBV6-3|NA|TRBJ2-2|NA
TGTGCCAGCAGTTACCAATACACCGGGGAGCTGTTTTTT
CASSYQYTGELFF
>18|TRBV5-4|NA|TRBJ2-5|TRBD2
TGTGCCAGCAGCAGGTCCGGGACTAGCGGGCTGTACCAAGAGACCCAGTACTTC
CASSRSGTSGLYQETQYF
>16|TRBV7-8|NA|TRBJ2-2|TRBD2
TGTGCCAGCAGCACCTCTAGCGGGGGTGGTAGCGGGGAGCTGTTTTTT
CASSTSSGGGSGELFF
>13|TRBV28|NA|TRBJ1-1|NA
TGTGCCAGCAGTTTTTCGGGAGCCACTGAAGCTTTCTTT
CASSFSGATEAFF
>13|TRBV28|NA|TRBJ2-7|NA
TGTGCCAGCAGTTTATATGTAGGGGACGAGCAGTACTTC
CASSLYVGDEQYF
>14|TRBV3-1/TRBV3-2|NA|TRBJ1-1|NA
TGTGCCAGCAGCCGGGCGGGATGGAACACTGAAGCTTTCTTT
CASSRAGWNTEAFF
>17|TRBV18|NA|TRBJ1-1|NA
TGTGCCAGCTCACCCTTCGGCGTTGGCAGGAAGAACACTGAAGCTTTCTTT
CASSPFGVGRKNTEAFF
>12|TRBV9|NA|TRBJ2-1|NA
TGTGCCAGCAGCTTTCAAGCGGGTGAGCAGTTCTTC
CASSFQAGEQFF
>12|TRBV2|NA|TRBJ1-2|NA
TGTGCCAGCAGCAGGGAAGGCTATGGCTACACCTTC
CASSREGYGYTF
>13|TRBV13|NA|TRBJ1-2|TRBD1
TGTGCCAGCAGCTTAGGCAGGGGGCCCGGCTACACCTTC
CASSLGRGPGYTF
>15|TRBV7-2|NA|TRBJ2-7|TRBD1
TGTGCCAGCAGCCCCCGGACAGGGGGCGTCTACGAGCAGTACTTC
CASSPRTGGVYEQYF
>17|TRBV5-5|few|TRBJ1-1|NA
TGTGCCAGCAGCCTTGGGCTCATAGACACTGTGAACACTGAAGCTTTCTTT
CASSLGLIDTVNTEAFF
>14|TRBV19|NA|TRBJ1-2|TRBD1
TGTGCCAGTAGTATACAGGGGGCGAGCTATGGCTACACCTTC
CASSIQGASYGYTF
>15|TRBV19|NA|TRBJ1-5|NA
TGTGCCAGTAGTATGGAGGGGAGTGCGGATCAGCCCCAGCATTTT
CASSMEGSADQPQHF
>16|TRBV6-5|NA|TRBJ2-5|TRBD1
TGTGCCAGCAGTTACACTTCAGGGGGCGGGCAAGAGACCCAGTACTTC
CASSYTSGGGQETQYF
>13|TRBV11-1|NA|TRBJ2-5|NA
TGTGCCAGCAGCTTAGGCGGCCAAGAGACCCAGTACTTC
CASSLGGQETQYF
>18|TRBV4-2|NA|TRBJ1-6|NA
TGTGCCAGCAGCCAAGATTGGGACAACCCTTACTATAATTCACCCCTCCACTTT
CASSQDWDNPYYNSPLHF
>14|TRBV2|NA|TRBJ1-5|NA
TGTGCCAGCGAGGAGAGGTATAGCAATCAGCCCCAGCATTTT
CASEERYSNQPQHF
>12|TRBV29-1|NA|TRBJ1-2|NA
TGCAGCGTCGTGACAGTTAACTATGGCTACACCTTC
CSVVTVNYGYTF
>14|TRBV18|NA|TRBJ1-2|NA
TGTGCCAGCTCACTCCAGGGGTTTAACTATGGCTACACCTTC
CASSLQGFNYGYTF
>15|TRBV7-2|NA|TRBJ2-5|TRBD1
TGTGCCAGCAGCTTAGTCGGGACAGGGACCGAGACCCAGTACTTC
CASSLVGTGTETQYF
>15|TRBV18|NA|TRBJ1-2|TRBD1
TGTGCCAGCTCACCTTTACGACAGGGGACCGATGGCTACACCTTC
CASSPLRQGTDGYTF
>15|TRBV7-9|NA|TRBJ2-1|TRBD2
TGTGCCAGCAGACCTAGCGGGGGGCTCTACAATGAGCAGTTCTTC
CASRPSGGLYNEQFF
>14|TRBV18|NA|TRBJ1-2|TRBD1
TGTGCCAGTTCGACAGGGGGCGACCGGAATGGCTACACCTTC
CASSTGGDRNGYTF
>15|TRBV11-1|NA|TRBJ2-7|TRBD2
TGTGCCAGCAGGATAGCGGGGGCCCCCTCCTACGAGCAGTACTTC
CASRIAGAPSYEQYF
>15|TRBV7-3|NA|TRBJ1-1|NA
TGTGCCAGCAGCTTAAGCGGGGGCGGGAACACTGAAGCTTTCTTT
CASSLSGGGNTEAFF
>15|TRBV3-1/TRBV3-2|NA|TRBJ2-7|NA
TGTGCCAGCAGCCTCGGGGGGACACAGGCGGGAGAGCAGTACTTC
CASSLGGTQAGEQYF
>15|TRBV9|once|TRBJ2-7|TRBD1
TGTGCCAGCAGCGCCGAGGGGACAGCGACCTACGAGCAGTACTTC
CASSAEGTATYEQYF
>13|TRBV12-3/TRBV12-4|NA|TRBJ1-1|NA
TGTGCCAGCAGCCCGGTAGGACAGAGAGGAGCTTTCTTT
CASSPVGQRGAFF
>15|TRBV6-5|NA|TRBJ2-3|TRBD1
TGTGCCAGCAGGGTGGGACAGGGGGCACCAGATACGCAGTATTTT
CASRVGQGAPDTQYF
>16|TRBV6-1|NA|TRBJ1-4|NA
TGTGCCAGCAGTGAAGTGCGGCGGGAACCGGATGAAAAACTGTTTTTT
CASSEVRREPDEKLFF
>11|TRBV20-1|NA|TRBJ1-1|NA
TGCAGTGCTCCCCGGGGAGAGGAAGCTTTCTTT
CSAPRGEEAFF
>15|TRBV5-8|NA|TRBJ1-1|TRBD1
TGTGCCAGCAGCTGGTCCGGGACAGGGGCCACTGAAGCTTTCTTT
CASSWSGTGATEAFF
>13|TRBV9|NA|TRBJ1-1|TRBD1
TGTGCCAGCAGCGTCGGACAGGACACTGAAGCTTTCTTT
CASSVGQDTEAFF
>17|TRBV19|NA|TRBJ1-2|TRBD1
TGTGCCAGTTCACCTTCAACAGGGGTGACTTCGAACTATGGCTACACCTTC
CASSPSTGVTSNYGYTF
>17|TRBV28|NA|TRBJ2-2|TRBD1
TGTGCCAGCAGTTTCCCACCGACAGGGCAGAACACCGGGGAGCTGTTTTTT
CASSFPPTGQNTGELFF
>15|TRBV10-3|NA|TRBJ2-3|NA
TGTGCCATCAGTGAGTCTTTGGCCAACACAGATACGCAGTATTTT
CAISESLANTDTQYF
>14|TRBV5-1|NA|TRBJ1-2|TRBD1
TGCGCCAGCAGCTTCGGGGACAGGTTCTATGGCTACACCTTC
CASSFGDRFYGYTF
>14|TRBV28|NA|TRBJ1-5|NA
TGTGCCAGCCTCCCCGGGGGGGTTAATCAGCCCCAGCATTTT
CASLPGGVNQPQHF
>12|TRBV6-2/TRBV6-3|once|TRBJ1-2|NA
TGTGCCAGCAGTTACTCGAGATATGGCTACACCTTC
CASSYSRYGYTF
>13|TRBV6-5|NA|TRBJ1-5|TRBD1
TGTGCCAGCAGTTACGGACAGGGTCAGCCCCAGCATTTT
CASSYGQGQPQHF
>12|TRBV14|few|TRBJ2-1|NA
TGTGCCAGCAGCCCTCTCGGGAATGAGCAGTTCTTC
CASSPLGNEQFF
>15|TRBV5-1|NA|TRBJ1-1|TRBD1
TGCGCCAGCAGCTGGGGGGACCGACAGGGCACTGAAGCTTTCTTT
CASSWGDRQGTEAFF